Listed below are T cell receptor beta chains from one sample, sequenced in a study of blood T cell repertoires in COVID-19. This table comes from immunoSEQ multiplex PCR, and its TCRdb copy is limited to in-frame clones, with some not included. This table has approximately 130,000 clones, approximately 77% appearing once. Material: peripheral blood. Source of these receptors: a man at least 80 years old with acute or convalescent COVID-19. Both conserved end residues are part of each CDR3. The order of the fields is V gene, J gene, D gene, clone size, CDR3 protein, CDR3 DNA. The D gene is left open where the match is weak. Not every row has a clone size; where given, it reads once, few, many or a size class.

TRBV18	TRBJ1-2	TRBD1	NA	CASSPSRQGMDGYTF	TGTGCCAGCTCACCGTCGAGACAGGGTATGGATGGCTACACCTTC
TRBV5-1	TRBJ2-7	NA	NA	CASSLERVYVDEQYF	TGCGCCAGCAGCTTGGAGCGGGTCTATGTGGACGAGCAGTACTTC
TRBV19	TRBJ2-4	NA	NA	CASRPRGPGGIQYF	TGTGCCAGTAGACCGCGGGGGCCCGGAGGGATTCAGTACTTC
TRBV5-1	TRBJ2-7	TRBD1	few	CASSPGDRVSREQYF	TGCGCCAGCAGCCCCGGGGACAGGGTATCTCGTGAGCAGTACTTC
TRBV7-9	TRBJ1-1	NA	many	CASSLAGGRGHTEAFF	TGTGCCAGCAGCTTAGCTGGAGGCAGGGGTCACACTGAAGCTTTCTTT
TRBV30	TRBJ1-3	NA	NA	CAWSNPTGSGNTIYF	TGTGCCTGGAGTAACCCGACAGGCTCTGGAAACACCATATATTTT
TRBV6-5	TRBJ2-5	TRBD1	NA	CASRGRGQGSETQYF	TGTGCCAGCAGGGGAAGAGGACAGGGATCAGAGACCCAGTACTTC
TRBV6-6	TRBJ2-2	TRBD1	few	CASSLRQGGTGELFF	TGTGCCAGCAGTCTACGACAGGGGGGAACCGGGGAGCTGTTTTTT
TRBV28	TRBJ1-2	NA	NA	CASSFPSGFNYGYTF	TGTGCCAGCAGTTTCCCGTCGGGTTTCAACTATGGCTACACCTTC
TRBV6-1	TRBJ1-4	NA	NA	CASSERDYGGYNEKLFF	TGTGCCAGCAGTGAACGGGACTACGGGGGGTATAATGAAAAACTGTTTTTT
TRBV6-5	TRBJ1-5	TRBD1	NA	CASSLQGNSNQPQHF	TGTGCCAGCAGCTTACAGGGGAATAGCAATCAGCCCCAGCATTTT
TRBV5-1	TRBJ1-2	TRBD1	NA	CASSYGQGYGYTF	TGCGCCAGCAGCTACGGACAGGGTTATGGCTACACCTTC
TRBV24-1	TRBJ1-4	NA	NA	CATSGLRTEKDEKLFF	TGTGCCACCAGTGGGTTAAGGACAGAGAAAGATGAAAAACTGTTTTTT
TRBV9	TRBJ2-5	TRBD2	NA	CASSVGTSGGGQGETQYF	TGTGCCAGCAGCGTAGGGACTAGCGGGGGGGGCCAGGGAGAGACCCAGTACTTC
TRBV6-6	TRBJ1-2	NA	NA	CASWGVSTNYGYTF	TGTGCCAGCTGGGGAGTATCTACTAACTATGGCTACACCTTC